The 20 T cell receptor beta chains given below trace back to one sample, sequenced in a study of cytomegalovirus exposure and HLA in healthy donors. A multiplex PCR was run with 60 Vbeta primers and 13 Jbeta primers. The assay was immunoSEQ multiplex PCR, and TCRdb's table has in-frame clones only and misses some. The table for this sample gives more than 40,000 clones. Sample: PBMCs. These receptors came from a woman between 40 and 50 years old in good health and CMV-seronegative.

J is TRBJ1-2 and V is TRBV4-1; TRBD1 might be the D (5 bases). The CDR3 covers 13 residues. Trimming left V 4 bases short and J 5 bases short, with 11 bases between. The germline CDR1 and CDR2 sequences are MGHRA and YSYEKL. CDR3 region: CASSLDSGYGYTF. In nucleotides, the CDR3 is TGCGCCAGCAGCCTCGACAGTGGGTATGGCTACACCTTC.

The chain recombines TRBV5-5 with TRBJ2-7; 8 positions agree with TRBD2. V lost 1 base and J lost 1; bases outside the gene matches: 7. Germline loops: CDR1 SGHKS, CDR2 YYEKEE (reference sequence). The CDR3 is made up of 16 amino acids. The CDR3 DNA sequence: TGTGCCAGCAGCTTGAGTGTAGGGACTAGATCCTACGAGCAGTACTTC. The encoded protein is CASSLSVGTRSYEQYF. The full variable domain, its missing parts supplied by reference TRBV5-5 and TRBJ2-7, is DAGVTQSPTHLIKTRGQQVTLRCSPISGHKSVSWYQQVLGQGPQFIFQYYEKEERGRGNFPDRFSARQFPNYSSELNVNALLLGDSALYLCASSLSVGTRSYEQYFGPGTRLTVT.

The gene calls are TRBV4-2 and TRBJ2-2; D might be TRBD1 (7 bases). The CDR3 contains 19 residues. V lost 4 bases and J lost 0, with 21 bases in between. Germline loops: CDR1 LGHNA, CDR2 YNFKEQ. As DNA, the CDR3 is TGTGCCAGCAGCCTATTGGGTGCCAGGGGGACTGCGAACACCGGGGAGCTGTTTTTT. Residues: CASSLLGARGTANTGELFF.

CDR3 amino acids: CATSGKRGGDEQFF. The DNA of the CDR3 is TGTGCCACCAGCGGGAAGCGGGGAGGCGATGAGCAGTTCTTC. The rearrangement joins TRBV15 to TRBJ2-1; TRBD2 agrees at 7 bases. This CDR3 comprises 14 residues. CDR1 and CDR2 (germline): LNHNV, YYDKDF (reference sequence). The ends lost 5 bases at V and 8 bases at J; junction bases unmatched: 9.

V is TRBV30 and J is TRBJ1-1, with D tentatively TRBD1 (6 bases). The CDR3 is made up of 12 amino acids. Germline CDR1 is GTSNPN and CDR2 is SVGIG (reference sequence). The germline V and J ends were trimmed by 2 bases and 5 bases, with 9 bases remaining between them. The CDR3 coding sequence is TGTGCCTGGAGTAAGGGGGTGACTGAAGCTTTCTTT. As protein: CAWSKGVTEAFF.

The rearrangement joins TRBV4-3 to TRBJ1-2; D is possibly TRBD1 (6 bases). V was trimmed by 0 bases and J by 4 bases, leaving 15 bases between them. The CDR3 is 16 amino acids. Germline CDR1 reads LGHNA; CDR2 reads YSLEER. CDR3 DNA: TGCGCCAGCAGCCAAGAACTATTGGACAGTGGCTATGGCTACACCTTC. Its protein is CASSQELLDSGYGYTF.

V usage is TRBV6-1 and J usage is TRBJ1-2, with D possibly matching TRBD1 (5 bases). Germline CDR1 MNHNS, CDR2 SASEGT. Trimming took 6 bases from V and 4 from J, leaving 9 bases between them. The CDR3 is made up of 12 amino acids. The CDR3 spells CASRGPSYGYTF. For the CDR3, the DNA is TGTGCCAGCAGGGGGCCGTCCTATGGCTACACCTTC.

This rearrangement joins TRBV4-3 to TRBJ1-2; D is perhaps TRBD1 (5 bases). V was cut by 0 bases and J by 1 base, with 9 bases left in between. Germline assignment: CDR1 LGHNA and CDR2 YSLEER. This CDR3 contains 15 residues. The CDR3 DNA sequence: TGCGCCAGCAGCCAAGATGGGGGGAATAACTATGGCTACACCTTC. Translation: CASSQDGGNNYGYTF.

The chain combines TRBV7-8 with TRBJ1-1; 9 bases are shared with TRBD1. Germline CDR1 SGHVS, CDR2 FQNEAQ. With V trimmed by 4 bases and J by 3 bases, 6 bases remained unmatched. The CDR3 has 15 amino acids. The CDR3 DNA follows: TGTGCCAGCAGCTCCTCACAGGGGGCGGACACTGAAGCTTTCTTT. This encodes CASSSSQGADTEAFF.

The chain links TRBV4-1 to TRBJ1-3; 7 bases are a match to TRBD1. The junction had 9 bases not matched to a gene; V was cut back by 1 base and J by 0 bases. Looked up from germline, CDR1 is MGHRA and CDR2 is YSYEKL. CDR3 length equals 18 residues. CDR3 DNA sequence: TGCGCCAGCAGCCAAGCCCCACAGGGGCGCAGCTCTGGAAACACCATATATTTT. Translating it yields CASSQAPQGRSSGNTIYF.

The chain combines TRBV6-5 with TRBJ1-2; no reliable D call. Trimming shortened V by 5 bases and J by 4 bases, and 11 bases separated the two germline ends. Germline V gene sequence: CDR1 MNHEY, CDR2 SVGAGI. The CDR3 sequence is 13 residues long. In DNA form, the CDR3 reads TGTGCCAGCAGTAGGACGGGAACCTATGGCTACACCTTC. This gives the protein CASSRTGTYGYTF.

The gene calls are TRBV11-2 and TRBJ1-2; 8 bases fit TRBD1. Germline assignment: CDR1 SGHAT and CDR2 FQNNGV. With 5 bases clipped from V and 4 bases from J, the junction kept 9 bases outside the gene matches. The CDR3 length is 15 residues. CDR3 in DNA: TGTGCCAGCAGCCCCTCGACAGGGGAGGGCTATGGCTACACCTTC. As protein: CASSPSTGEGYGYTF.

The chain recombines TRBV2 with TRBJ2-7, with D tentatively TRBD2 (6 bases). Germline CDR1 and CDR2: SNHLY and FYNNEI. The CDR3 is made up of 14 amino acids. V lost 8 bases, J lost 0 bases, and 14 bases lay in between. CDR3 in amino acids: CASQGGTYSYEQYF. Here the CDR3 DNA reads TGTGCCAGCCAAGGCGGGACTTACTCCTACGAGCAGTACTTC.

V is TRBV27 and J is TRBJ2-7, with 10 bases that match TRBD1. The CDR3 is made up of 15 amino acids. The V and J ends lost 3 bases and 2 bases, in that order; junction bases with no gene match: 4. Germline V gives CDR1 MNHEY, CDR2 SMNVEV (reference sequence). CDR3 residues: CASSLTGGLAYEQYF. The CDR3 bases are TGTGCCAGCAGTTTGACAGGGGGCCTCGCCTACGAGCAGTACTTC.

The chain uses TRBV13 and TRBJ1-1, with 7 bases matching TRBD1. The germline gives CDR1 PRHDT, CDR2 FYEKMQ (reference sequence). V shed 5 bases, J shed 5 bases, and the junction held 11 bases outside the gene matches. CDR3 length equals 15 residues. The CDR3 loop is CASSEKQGTGTEAFF. CDR3 DNA: TGTGCCAGCAGCGAAAAACAGGGGACGGGGACTGAAGCTTTCTTT. The variable domain in full, completed from reference TRBV13 and TRBJ1-1, reads AAGVIQSPRHLIKEKRETATLKCYPIPRHDTVYWYQQGPGQDPQFLISFYEKMQSDKGSIPDRFSAQQFSDYHSELNMSSLELGDSALYFCASSEKQGTGTEAFFGQGTRLTVV.

The chain carries TRBV5-1 and TRBJ1-2; 7 positions match TRBD1. CDR3 length: 14 residues. Germline CDR1 and CDR2: SGHRS and YFSETQ. J was trimmed by 3 bases and V by 4 bases; bases with no gene match: 6. The CDR3 spells CASSSLQGDYGYTF. CDR3 DNA: TGCGCCAGCAGCAGTCTTCAGGGGGACTATGGCTACACCTTC. The complete variable domain, with remaining parts taken from reference TRBV5-1 and TRBJ1-2, reads KAGVTQTPRYLIKTRGQQVTLSCSPISGHRSVSWYQQTPGQGLQFLFEYFSETQRNKGNFPGRFSGRQFSNSRSEMNVSTLELGDSALYLCASSSLQGDYGYTFGSGTRLTVV.

The chain links TRBV7-2 to TRBJ2-3; TRBD1 is a possible D gene (5 bases). Trimming pared 5 bases from V and 6 bases from J, leaving 15 bases between. CDR3 size: 14 residues. The V gene's germline CDR1 is SGHTA and CDR2 FQGNSA. For the CDR3, the DNA is TGTGCCAGCAGCCTCCCGTGGGGCCAGGATACGCAGTATTTT. Translated, it gives CASSLPWGQDTQYF.

The chain employs TRBV5-1 and TRBJ2-7; no reliable D call. Germline V CDR1 and CDR2: SGHRS, YFSETQ. V lost 5 bases and J 1 base, leaving 10 bases between the germline ends. This CDR3 has 13 residues. CDR3 DNA sequence: TGCGCCAGCAGTGACATTCGTTCCTACGAGCAGTACTTC. It yields the protein CASSDIRSYEQYF. Combining the CDR3 with reference TRBV5-1 and TRBJ2-7 gives the whole variable domain KAGVTQTPRYLIKTRGQQVTLSCSPISGHRSVSWYQQTPGQGLQFLFEYFSETQRNKGNFPGRFSGRQFSNSRSEMNVSTLELGDSALYLCASSDIRSYEQYFGPGTRLTVT.

The chain couples TRBV18 to TRBJ2-7, with unresolved D. V lost 0 bases and J lost 4, with 7 bases in between. CDR1 is KGHSH and CDR2 is LQKENI in the germline V gene. The CDR3 consists of 13 residues. As DNA, the CDR3 is TGTGCCAGCTCACCACCCGTTAATTACGAGCAGTACTTC. This codes for CASSPPVNYEQYF.

As DNA, the CDR3 is TGTGCCAGCGGCACAGGATACAATGAGCAGTTCTTC. This encodes CASGTGYNEQFF. The chain joins TRBV25-1 to TRBJ2-1; D may be TRBD1 (5 bases). V gave up 8 bases and J gave up 4 bases, with 9 bases separating them. The CDR3 contains 12 residues. Germline V gives CDR1 MGHDK, CDR2 SYGVNS.